One T cell receptor beta chain is described in this entry. The data belong to a study of regulatory T cells in long-lasting Graves disease. This sample's time point: newly diagnosed GD, antithyroid drugs for less than 3 months. PBMC RNA was the source of the TCR library. Sequencing libraries for TCR beta were prepared with iRepertoire HTBI primers and Arm-PCR of CDR3 regions. MiXCR was run by TCRdb on the multiplex PCR reads, yielding one entry per CDR3 protein. This sample has 350,000 to 450,000 distinct CDR3 sequences, with about 15% found just once. The data were also submitted as part of a second study, on T cells in Graves' hyperthyroidism and ophthalmopathy. In that study: The HTBI set primed first-round TCR CDR3 RT-PCR.

The TCR originated in a woman between 40 and 50 years old with Graves disease. The source was peripheral blood mononuclear cells (PBMCs), collected at new diagnosis, from a patient treated with antithyroid drugs.

CDR3 in DNA: TGTGCCATCAGCCCGGGGGTGGATCAGCCCCAGCATTTT. Translation gives CAISPGVDQPQHF. The rearrangement uses TRBV10-3 and TRBJ1-5, with D possibly being TRBD1 (5 bases). Trimming stripped 6 bases from V and 5 bases from J, with 11 bases between. Per germline, CDR1 ENHRY and CDR2 SYGVKD. The CDR3 extends over 13 amino acids.